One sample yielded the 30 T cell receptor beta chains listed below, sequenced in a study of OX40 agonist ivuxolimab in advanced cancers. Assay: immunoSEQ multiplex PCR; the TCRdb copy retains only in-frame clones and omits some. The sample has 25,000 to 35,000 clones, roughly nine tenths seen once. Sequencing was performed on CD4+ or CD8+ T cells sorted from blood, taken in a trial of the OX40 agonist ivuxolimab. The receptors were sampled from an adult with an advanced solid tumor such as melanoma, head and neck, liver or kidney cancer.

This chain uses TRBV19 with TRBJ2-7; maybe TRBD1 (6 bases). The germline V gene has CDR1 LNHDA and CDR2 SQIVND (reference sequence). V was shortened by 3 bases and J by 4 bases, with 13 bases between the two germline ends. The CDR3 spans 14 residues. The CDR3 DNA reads TGTGCCAGTAGTATCACGGCAGGGGAATACGAGCAGTACTTC. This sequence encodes CASSITAGEYEQYF.

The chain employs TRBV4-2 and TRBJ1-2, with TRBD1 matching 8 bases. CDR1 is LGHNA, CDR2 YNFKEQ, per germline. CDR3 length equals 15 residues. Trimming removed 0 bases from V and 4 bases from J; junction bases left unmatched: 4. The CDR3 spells CASSQEAGGGYGYTF. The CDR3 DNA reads TGTGCCAGCAGCCAAGAGGCAGGGGGCGGCTATGGCTACACCTTC.

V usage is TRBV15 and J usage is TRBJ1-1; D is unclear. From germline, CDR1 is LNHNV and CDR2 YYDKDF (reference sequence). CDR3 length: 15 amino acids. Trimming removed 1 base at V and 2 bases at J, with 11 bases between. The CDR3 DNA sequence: TGTGCCACCAGCAGAGTCGAGACCTTAAACACTGAAGCTTTCTTT. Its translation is CATSRVETLNTEAFF.

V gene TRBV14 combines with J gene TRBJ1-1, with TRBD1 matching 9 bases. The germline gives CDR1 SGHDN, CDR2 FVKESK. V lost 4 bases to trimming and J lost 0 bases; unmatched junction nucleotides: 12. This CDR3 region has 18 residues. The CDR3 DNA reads TGTGCCAGCAGCCCAGGACGGACAGGGGCCACCATGAACACTGAAGCTTTCTTT. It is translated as CASSPGRTGATMNTEAFF.

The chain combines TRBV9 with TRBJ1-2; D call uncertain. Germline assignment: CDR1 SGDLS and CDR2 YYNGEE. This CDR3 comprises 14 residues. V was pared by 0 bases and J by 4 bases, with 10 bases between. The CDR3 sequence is CASSVEAGPYGYTF. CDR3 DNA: TGTGCCAGCAGCGTAGAGGCAGGACCCTATGGCTACACCTTC.

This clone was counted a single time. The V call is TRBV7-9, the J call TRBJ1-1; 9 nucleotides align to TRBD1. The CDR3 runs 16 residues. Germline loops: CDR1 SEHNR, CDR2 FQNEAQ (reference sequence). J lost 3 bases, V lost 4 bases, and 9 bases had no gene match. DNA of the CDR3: TGTGCCAGCAGCTCGTCCCTCGGGACAGGGCACACTGAAGCTTTCTTT. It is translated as CASSSSLGTGHTEAFF.

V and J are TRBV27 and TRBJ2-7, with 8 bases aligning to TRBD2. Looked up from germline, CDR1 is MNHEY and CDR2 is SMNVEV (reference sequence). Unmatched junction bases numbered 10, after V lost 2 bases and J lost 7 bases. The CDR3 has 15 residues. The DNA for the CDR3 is TGTGCCAGCAGTTTACGTGGCGGGAGGACCGGTGAGCAGTACTTC. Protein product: CASSLRGGRTGEQYF.

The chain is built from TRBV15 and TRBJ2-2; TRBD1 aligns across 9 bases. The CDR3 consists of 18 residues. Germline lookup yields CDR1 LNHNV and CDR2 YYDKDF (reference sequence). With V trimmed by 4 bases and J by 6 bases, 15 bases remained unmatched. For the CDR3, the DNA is TGTGCCACCAGCACATACTTACCACAGGGGGCGCGCCCCGGGGAGCTGTTTTTT. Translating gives CATSTYLPQGARPGELFF.

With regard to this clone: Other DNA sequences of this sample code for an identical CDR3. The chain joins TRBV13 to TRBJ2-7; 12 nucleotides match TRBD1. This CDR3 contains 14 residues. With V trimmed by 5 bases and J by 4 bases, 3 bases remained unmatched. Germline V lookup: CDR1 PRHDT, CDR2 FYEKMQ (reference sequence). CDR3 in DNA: TGTGCCAGCAGCCCGGGACAGGGGGCGTACGAGCAGTACTTC. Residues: CASSPGQGAYEQYF.

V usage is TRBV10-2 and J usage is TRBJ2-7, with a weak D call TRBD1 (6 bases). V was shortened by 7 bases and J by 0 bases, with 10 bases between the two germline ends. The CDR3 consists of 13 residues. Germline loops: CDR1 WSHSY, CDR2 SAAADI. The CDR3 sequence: CASMAGASYEQYF. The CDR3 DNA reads TGCGCCAGCATGGCAGGGGCCTCCTACGAGCAGTACTTC.

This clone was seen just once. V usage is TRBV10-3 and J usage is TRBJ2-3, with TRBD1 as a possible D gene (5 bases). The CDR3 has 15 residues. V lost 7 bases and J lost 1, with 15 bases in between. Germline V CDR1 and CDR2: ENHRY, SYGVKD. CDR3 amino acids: CAIKSGQFRTDTQYF. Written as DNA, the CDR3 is TGTGCCATCAAGTCAGGGCAATTCCGCACAGATACGCAGTATTTT.

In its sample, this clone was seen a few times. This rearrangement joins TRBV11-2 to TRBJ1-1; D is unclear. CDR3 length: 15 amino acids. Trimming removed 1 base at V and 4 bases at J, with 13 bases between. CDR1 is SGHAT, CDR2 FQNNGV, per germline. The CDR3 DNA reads TGTGCCAGCAGCTTAGTCGCTAAGGCGGCCACTGAAGCTTTCTTT. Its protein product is CASSLVAKAATEAFF.

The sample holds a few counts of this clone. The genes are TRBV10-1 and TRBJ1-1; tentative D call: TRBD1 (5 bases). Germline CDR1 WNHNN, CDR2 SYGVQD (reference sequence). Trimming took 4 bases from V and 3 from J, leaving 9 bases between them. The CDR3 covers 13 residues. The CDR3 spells CASSVGPYTEAFF. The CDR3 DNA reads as TGCGCCAGCAGTGTGGGACCCTACACTGAAGCTTTCTTT.

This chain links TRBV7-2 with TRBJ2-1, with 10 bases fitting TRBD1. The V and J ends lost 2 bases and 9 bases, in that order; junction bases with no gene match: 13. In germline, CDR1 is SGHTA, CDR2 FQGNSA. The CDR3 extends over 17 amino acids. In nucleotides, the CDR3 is TGTGCCAGCAGCTTAACGACCGGGACAGGGGAAAGGGGTGAGCAGTTCTTC. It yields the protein CASSLTTGTGERGEQFF.

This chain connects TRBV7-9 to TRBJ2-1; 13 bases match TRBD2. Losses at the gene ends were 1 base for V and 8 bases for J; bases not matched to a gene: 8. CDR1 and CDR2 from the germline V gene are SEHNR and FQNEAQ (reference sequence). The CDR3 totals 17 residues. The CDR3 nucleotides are TGTGCCAGCAGCTTAGGGACTAGCGGGAGTTGGTTCGATGAGCAGTTCTTC. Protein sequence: CASSLGTSGSWFDEQFF.

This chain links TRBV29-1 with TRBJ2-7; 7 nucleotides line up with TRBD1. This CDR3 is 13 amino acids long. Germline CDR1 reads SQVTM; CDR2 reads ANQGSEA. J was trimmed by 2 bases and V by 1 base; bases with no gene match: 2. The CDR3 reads CSVEGQGPYEQYF. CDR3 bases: TGCAGCGTTGAAGGACAGGGCCCCTACGAGCAGTACTTC.

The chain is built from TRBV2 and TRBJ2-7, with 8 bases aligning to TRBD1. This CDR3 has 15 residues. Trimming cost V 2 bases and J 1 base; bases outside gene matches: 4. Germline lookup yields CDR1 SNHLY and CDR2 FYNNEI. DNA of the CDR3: TGTGCCAGCAGTGAACCGGGACAGGCTTCCTACGAGCAGTACTTC. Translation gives CASSEPGQASYEQYF.

The CDR3 is CASRAGSEAFF. In DNA form, the CDR3 reads TGTGCCAGCCGGGCGGGGTCTGAAGCTTTCTTT. The genes are TRBV28 and TRBJ1-1, with D hard to call. Looked up from germline, CDR1 is MDHEN and CDR2 is SYDVKM. Trimming took off 8 bases at V and 6 bases at J, with 10 bases between the two ends. The CDR3 extends over 11 amino acids.

The CDR3 sequence: CASSPGSMGLAYEQYF. The CDR3 DNA follows: TGTGCCAGCAGCCCTGGGAGTATGGGGTTGGCCTACGAGCAGTACTTC. The rearrangement uses TRBV11-2 and TRBJ2-7, with D perhaps TRBD2 (5 bases). Germline assignment: CDR1 SGHAT and CDR2 FQNNGV. Trimming left V 5 bases short and J 2 bases short, with 19 bases between. The CDR3 is 16 residues long.

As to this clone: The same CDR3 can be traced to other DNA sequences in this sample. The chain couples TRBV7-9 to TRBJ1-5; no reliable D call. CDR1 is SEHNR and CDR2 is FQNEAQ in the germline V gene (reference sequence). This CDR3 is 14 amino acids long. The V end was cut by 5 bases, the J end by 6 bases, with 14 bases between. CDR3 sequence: CASSLTGPGQPQHF. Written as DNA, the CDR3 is TGTGCCAGCAGCCTGACTGGTCCCGGTCAGCCCCAGCATTTT.

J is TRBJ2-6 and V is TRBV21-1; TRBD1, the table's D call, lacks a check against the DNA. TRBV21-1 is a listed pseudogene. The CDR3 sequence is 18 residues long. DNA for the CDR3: TGTGCCAGCAGCAACCTGACAGGGGGCCAAAGGGGGGCCAACGTCCTGACTTTC. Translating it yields CASSNLTGGQRGANVLTF.

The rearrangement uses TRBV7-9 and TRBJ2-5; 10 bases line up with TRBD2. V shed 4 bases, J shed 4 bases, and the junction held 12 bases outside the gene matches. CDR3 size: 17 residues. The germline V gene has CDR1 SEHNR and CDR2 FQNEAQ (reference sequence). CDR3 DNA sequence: TGTGCCAGCAGCTGGGGGGACCTAGCGGGAGTGCGAGAGACCCAGTACTTC. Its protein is CASSWGDLAGVRETQYF.

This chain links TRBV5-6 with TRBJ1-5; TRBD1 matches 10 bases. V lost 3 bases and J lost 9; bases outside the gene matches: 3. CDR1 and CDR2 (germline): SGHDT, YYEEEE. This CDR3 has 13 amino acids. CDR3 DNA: TGTGCCAGCAGCTATGACAGGGGGCGGCCCCAGCATTTT. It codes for CASSYDRGRPQHF.

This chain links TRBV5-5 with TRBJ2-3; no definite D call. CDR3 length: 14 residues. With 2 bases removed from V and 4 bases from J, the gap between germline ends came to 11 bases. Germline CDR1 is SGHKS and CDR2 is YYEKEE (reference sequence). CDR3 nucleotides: TGTGCCAGCAGCTTACTTCTGGTCCCAGATACGCAGTATTTT. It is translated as CASSLLLVPDTQYF. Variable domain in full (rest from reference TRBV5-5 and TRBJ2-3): DAGVTQSPTHLIKTRGQQVTLRCSPISGHKSVSWYQQVLGQGPQFIFQYYEKEERGRGNFPDRFSARQFPNYSSELNVNALLLGDSALYLCASSLLLVPDTQYFGPGTRLTVL.

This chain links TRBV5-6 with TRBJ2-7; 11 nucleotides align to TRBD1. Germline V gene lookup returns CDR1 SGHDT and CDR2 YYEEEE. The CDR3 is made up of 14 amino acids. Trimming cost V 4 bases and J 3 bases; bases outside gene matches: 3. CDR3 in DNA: TGTGCCAGCAGCGCCGGGACAGGGGGCTACGAGCAGTACTTC. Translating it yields CASSAGTGGYEQYF.

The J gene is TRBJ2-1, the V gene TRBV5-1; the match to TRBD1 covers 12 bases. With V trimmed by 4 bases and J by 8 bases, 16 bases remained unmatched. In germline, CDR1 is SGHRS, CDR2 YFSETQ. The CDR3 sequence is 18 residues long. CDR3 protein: CASSPRPGTGGPSHEQFF. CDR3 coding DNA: TGCGCCAGCAGCCCCCGTCCCGGGACAGGGGGCCCTTCCCATGAGCAGTTCTTC.

CDR3 protein: CASSLSGEGTGELFF. The CDR3 region has the DNA TGTGCCAGCAGTTTATCAGGGGAGGGAACCGGGGAGCTGTTTTTT. The chain carries TRBV27 and TRBJ2-2; 7 positions match TRBD2. Germline-derived CDR1 and CDR2 are MNHEY and SMNVEV (reference sequence). This CDR3 has 15 amino acids. J lost 5 bases, V lost 0 bases, and 3 bases had no gene match.

The CDR3 DNA reads TGTGCCATCAGTGAGTCCTTTTCCGGCAATCAGCCCCAGCATTTT. Translation gives CAISESFSGNQPQHF. This chain uses TRBV10-3 with TRBJ1-5; D gene uncertain. Per the germline V gene, CDR1 is ENHRY and CDR2 is SYGVKD. The CDR3 length is 15 residues. V dropped 0 bases and J dropped 2 bases, with 8 bases sitting between them.

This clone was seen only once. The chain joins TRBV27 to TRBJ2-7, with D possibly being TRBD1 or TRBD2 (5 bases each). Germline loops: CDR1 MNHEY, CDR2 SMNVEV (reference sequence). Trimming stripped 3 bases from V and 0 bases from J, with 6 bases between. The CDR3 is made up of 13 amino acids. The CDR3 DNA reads TGTGCCAGCAGTTTGGGGGACTCCTACGAGCAGTACTTC. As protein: CASSLGDSYEQYF.

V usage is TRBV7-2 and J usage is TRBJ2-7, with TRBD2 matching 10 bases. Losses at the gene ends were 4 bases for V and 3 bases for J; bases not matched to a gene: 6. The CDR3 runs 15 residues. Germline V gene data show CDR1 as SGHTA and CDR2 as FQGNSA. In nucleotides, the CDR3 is TGTGCCAGCAGCTCGGGACTAGCGTTGGGCTACGAGCAGTACTTC. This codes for CASSSGLALGYEQYF.